This T cell receptor beta chain was identified in a study of T cell clonality in common variable immunodeficiency. Study conclusions and caveats: Compared with healthy controls, CVID subjects showed increased TCRbeta clonality, mostly in about a third. In common variable immunodeficiency, TCR beta chains reportedly carried fewer deletions and N-nucleotide insertions.

This clone was seen a handful of times. What it binds is unknown. The read ends 3 residues shy of where the CDR3 ends; the end is completed using the germline J gene. Sequenced by immunoSEQ multiplex PCR; TCRdb stores in-frame clones only, minus some. This sample comprises 25,000 to 30,000 clones, none seen once only. CDR1 and CDR2 from the germline V gene are MNHEY and SVGEGT. The CDR3 totals 13 residues. V dropped 2 bases and J dropped 11; count of bases not matched to a gene: 3. The specimen was peripheral blood mononuclear cells. The V and J genes are TRBV6-2 or TRBV6-3 and TRBJ1-6; TRBD1 aligns across 7 bases. The receptor's source is a human donor with common variable immunodeficiency. CDR3 in amino acids: CASSYEGTAPLHF. CDR3 DNA, as far as it was read: TGTGCCAGCAGTTACGAAGGGACAGCACCC.